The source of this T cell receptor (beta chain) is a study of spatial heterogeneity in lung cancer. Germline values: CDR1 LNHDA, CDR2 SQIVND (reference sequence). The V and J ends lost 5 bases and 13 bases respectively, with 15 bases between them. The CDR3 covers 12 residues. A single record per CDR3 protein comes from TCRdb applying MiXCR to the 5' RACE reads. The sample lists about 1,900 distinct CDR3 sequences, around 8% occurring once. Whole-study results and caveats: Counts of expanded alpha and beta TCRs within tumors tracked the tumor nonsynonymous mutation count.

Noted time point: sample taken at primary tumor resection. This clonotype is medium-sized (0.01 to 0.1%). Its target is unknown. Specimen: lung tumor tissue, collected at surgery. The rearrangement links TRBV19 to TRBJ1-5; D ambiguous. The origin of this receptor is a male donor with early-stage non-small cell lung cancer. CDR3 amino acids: CASSPRRGSQHF. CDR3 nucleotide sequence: TGTGCCAGTAGTCCCAGAAGAGGCTCACAGCATTTT. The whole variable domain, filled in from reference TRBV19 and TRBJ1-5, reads DGGITQSPKYLFRKEGQNVTLSCEQNLNHDAMYWYRQDPGQGLRLIYYSQIVNDFQKGDIAEGYSVSREKKESFPLTVTSAQKNPTAFYLCASSPRRGSQHFGDGTRLSIL.